This passage covers 27 T cell receptor beta chains from one sample sequenced in a study of blood T cells in healthy people across ages. The second PCR ran roughly 7 to 12 cycles with a sample-barcoded 5' primer and J-beta primers. From the 5' RACE reads, TCRdb called clonotypes with MiXCR, one entry per CDR3 protein. The sample contains about 780,000 distinct CDR3 sequences, 35% to 50% of which appear only once. Sequenced sample: blood. The receptors here all came from a man older than 75 in good health.

The chain uses TRBV6-2 or TRBV6-3 and TRBJ2-1; 9 nucleotides agree with TRBD2. This CDR3 has 16 residues. Per the germline V gene, CDR1 is MNHEY and CDR2 is SVGEGT. V was pared by 4 bases and J by 11 bases, with 15 bases of the junction left unmatched. The CDR3 DNA is TGTGCCAGCAGTTCCATTAGCGGGGGATCCCTGAATAAGCAGTTCTTC. The encoded protein is CASSSISGGSLNKQFF.

This clonotype was counted many times. V gene TRBV27 combines with J gene TRBJ1-2, with D possibly TRBD1 on 5 matching bases. Germline values: CDR1 MNHEY, CDR2 SMNVEV (reference sequence). The CDR3 runs to 13 residues. V was pared by 2 bases and J by 4 bases, with 8 bases between. In nucleotides, the CDR3 is TGTGCCAGCAGTTTAGGGGGGATCTATGGCTACACCTTC. It translates to CASSLGGIYGYTF.

This chain uses TRBV14 with TRBJ2-3; no definite D call. Trimming shortened V by 0 bases and J by 6 bases, and 7 bases separated the two germline ends. The CDR3 spans 13 residues. Germline V gene sequence: CDR1 SGHDN, CDR2 FVKESK. The CDR3 nucleotides read TGTGCCAGCAGCCAAGATTTTTGGGATACGCAGTATTTT. This encodes CASSQDFWDTQYF. The full variable domain, with the rest looked up from reference TRBV14 and TRBJ2-3, is EAGVTQFPSHSVIEKGQTVTLRCDPISGHDNLYWYRRVMGKEIKFLLHFVKESKQDESGMPNNRFLAERTGGTYSTLKVQPAELEDSGVYFCASSQDFWDTQYFGPGTRLTVL.

The chain has TRBV5-8 and TRBJ2-1; no reliable D call. The CDR3 loop spans 11 amino acids. V lost 6 bases and J 4 bases, leaving 5 bases between the germline ends. Germline CDR1 SGHTS, CDR2 YDEGEE. The CDR3: CASTVYNEQFF. The CDR3 nucleotides are TGTGCCAGCACAGTATACAATGAGCAGTTCTTC.

This clonotype was recorded a few times. The rearrangement joins TRBV6-1 to TRBJ2-4; 12 bases are shared with TRBD2. V shed 6 bases, J shed 8 bases, and the junction held 5 bases outside the gene matches. The germline V gene has CDR1 MNHNS and CDR2 SASEGT. The CDR3 is 14 residues long. The CDR3 loop reads CASRSTSGSDIQYF. For the CDR3, the DNA is TGTGCCAGCAGATCGACTAGCGGGAGTGACATTCAGTACTTC.

This chain uses TRBV7-9 with TRBJ2-1; TRBD2 might be the D (6 bases). The germline V gene encodes CDR1 SEHNR and CDR2 FQNEAQ (reference sequence). This CDR3 spans 17 amino acids. V was shortened by 4 bases and J by 7 bases, with 23 bases between the two germline ends. The CDR3 spells CASSWDSVRVGVNEQFF. The CDR3 bases are TGTGCCAGCAGCTGGGACTCGGTGCGGGTCGGAGTGAATGAGCAGTTCTTC.

CDR3 nucleotide sequence: TGTGCCAGCAGCGTTATACAGGATAACACCGGGGAGCTGTTTTTT. Translated, it gives CASSVIQDNTGELFF. The rearrangement joins TRBV9 to TRBJ2-2, with D maybe TRBD1 (5 bases). Germline V CDR1 and CDR2: SGDLS, YYNGEE. The CDR3 sequence is 15 residues long. Trimming pared 2 bases from V and 2 bases from J, leaving 10 bases between. Using reference TRBV9 and TRBJ2-2 for the parts outside the CDR3, the full variable domain is DSGVTQTPKHLITATGQRVTLRCSPRSGDLSVYWYQQSLDQGLQFLIQYYNGEERAKGNILERFSAQQFPDLHSELNLSSLELGDSALYFCASSVIQDNTGELFFGEGSRLTVL.

The chain joins TRBV28 to TRBJ2-2; weak D call: TRBD2 (5 bases). Trimming cost V 3 bases and J 0 bases, with 8 bases left between them. Germline V gene sequence: CDR1 MDHEN, CDR2 SYDVKM. The CDR3 extends over 15 amino acids. The CDR3 loop is CASSFRGTNTGELFF. CDR3 coding DNA: TGTGCCAGCAGTTTTCGAGGGACGAACACCGGGGAGCTGTTTTTT. Full variable domain (outside the CDR3, taken from reference TRBV28 and TRBJ2-2): DVKVTQSSRYLVKRTGEKVFLECVQDMDHENMFWYRQDPGLGLRLIYFSYDVKMKEKGDIPEGYSVSREKKERFSLILESASTNQTSMYLCASSFRGTNTGELFFGEGSRLTVL.

The V and J genes are TRBV20-1 and TRBJ2-7, with D maybe TRBD2 (5 bases). The CDR3 extends over 16 amino acids. Per germline, CDR1 DFQATT and CDR2 SNEGSKA (reference sequence). V was pared by 3 bases and J by 0 bases, with 18 bases between. The CDR3 here is CSASAPSAGPSYEQYF. CDR3 nucleotide sequence: TGCAGTGCTAGCGCCCCCAGTGCGGGCCCCTCCTACGAGCAGTACTTC.

This chain connects TRBV9 to TRBJ2-1, with a weak D call TRBD2 (6 bases). This CDR3 region has 14 residues. Trimming cost V 6 bases and J 7 bases, with 17 bases left between them. Germline lookup yields CDR1 SGDLS and CDR2 YYNGEE. DNA for the CDR3: TGTGCCAGCAAGCCTAGCGTGAGCTGGAATGAGCAGTTCTTC. Its translation is CASKPSVSWNEQFF.

The rearrangement joins TRBV12-3 or TRBV12-4 to TRBJ2-5, with TRBD1 matching over 8 bases. CDR3 size: 13 residues. After removal of 7 bases from V and 5 bases from J, the junction contained 6 bases not matched to a gene. CDR3 bases: TGTGCCAGCACCCAGACAGGGGTGGAGACCCAGTACTTC. Protein: CASTQTGVETQYF.

This clonotype was seen more than once but under ten times. The V gene is TRBV12-3 or TRBV12-4, the J gene TRBJ2-2; 7 positions agree with TRBD2. V was pared by 3 bases and J by 5 bases, with 6 bases of the junction left unmatched. The CDR3 sequence is 15 residues long. The CDR3 region is CASSFGGSVTGELFF. CDR3 coding DNA: TGTGCCAGCAGTTTCGGGGGGAGTGTTACCGGGGAGCTGTTTTTT.

The table lists this clonotype with many counts. V is TRBV4-2 and J is TRBJ2-5; the D is unclear. CDR1 is LGHNA and CDR2 is YNFKEQ in the germline V gene. V was shortened by 3 bases and J by 0 bases, with 8 bases between the two germline ends. This CDR3 comprises 14 residues. Here the CDR3 reads CASSHSQYQETQYF. CDR3 DNA sequence: TGTGCCAGCAGCCACAGCCAGTACCAAGAGACCCAGTACTTC.

This clonotype was counted a few times. The chain is built from TRBV5-1 and TRBJ2-1; 9 nucleotides align to TRBD2. Losses at the gene ends were 4 bases for V and 15 bases for J; bases not matched to a gene: 17. The CDR3 spans 15 residues. From germline, CDR1 is SGHRS and CDR2 YFSETQ. The DNA for the CDR3 is TGCGCCAGCAGCGTAGATCCTAGCGGGATACCTTGGGGGTTCTTC. Protein: CASSVDPSGIPWGFF.

Turning to this clonotype: A clone one base away is much larger, so this may be a read error. V usage is TRBV12-3 or TRBV12-4 and J usage is TRBJ2-7, with 16 bases matching TRBD2. The V segment lost 4 bases and the J segment 9 bases; nucleotides outside the gene matches: 3. The CDR3 extends over 14 amino acids. In DNA, the CDR3 is TGTGCCAGCAGTTCGGGACTAGCGGGAGGGCGGCAGTACTTC. Protein: CASSSGLAGGRQYF.

In its sample, this clonotype was seen a few times. The CDR3 is CASSIGVFGPQHF. CDR3 bases: TGTGCCAGCAGTATAGGGGTTTTCGGGCCCCAGCATTTT. This sequence joins TRBV6-2 or TRBV6-3 and TRBJ1-5, with D perhaps matching TRBD1 (5 bases). V gave up 5 bases and J gave up 9 bases, with 14 bases separating them. Germline CDR1 is MNHEY and CDR2 is SVGEGT. This CDR3 has 13 residues.

J is TRBJ2-6 and V is TRBV24-1; D possibly corresponds to TRBD2 (5 bases). The V and J ends lost 5 bases and 1 base respectively, with 14 bases between them. The CDR3 spans 17 residues. Germline V gene data show CDR1 as KGHDR and CDR2 as SFDVKD. The CDR3 loop reads CATSVIDRLSGANVLTF. The DNA of the CDR3 is TGTGCCACCAGTGTGATAGACCGACTATCTGGGGCCAACGTCCTGACTTTC.

The V call is TRBV18, the J call TRBJ1-1; possible D gene TRBD1, 6 bases. The germline V and J ends were trimmed by 5 bases and 3 bases, with 16 bases remaining between them. The CDR3 sequence is 15 residues long. Germline assignment: CDR1 KGHSH and CDR2 LQKENI. CDR3 protein: CASSTDSPPDTEAFF. The CDR3, as DNA: TGTGCCAGCTCAACGGACAGCCCGCCGGACACTGAAGCTTTCTTT.

The chain employs TRBV7-2 and TRBJ2-5; 7 bases align to TRBD1. V lost 5 bases and J lost 11; bases outside the gene matches: 17. Germline V CDR1 and CDR2: SGHTA, FQGNSA. This CDR3 contains 15 residues. The CDR3 nucleotides read TGTGCCAGCAGCCTAAGTACAGGGGCTAATGGTGAGCAGTACTTC. This gives the protein CASSLSTGANGEQYF.

The chain combines TRBV18 with TRBJ2-7; maybe TRBD1 (6 bases). The CDR3 has 16 amino acids. The V end lost 2 bases, the J end lost 0 bases, and 14 bases lay between the germline ends. Germline V gene data show CDR1 as KGHSH and CDR2 as LQKENI. The CDR3 loop is CASSPVGQSGSYEQYF. As DNA, the CDR3 is TGTGCCAGCTCACCAGTAGGACAGTCAGGCTCCTACGAGCAGTACTTC.

The table lists this clonotype with many counts. The chain uses TRBV28 and TRBJ2-6; the D is unclear. This CDR3 spans 15 amino acids. Deletions cut 10 bases from V and 2 bases from J, with 15 bases between. CDR1 is MDHEN, CDR2 SYDVKM, per germline. CDR3 region: CATADVLAGANVLTF. The CDR3 nucleotides read TGTGCCACCGCGGATGTCCTGGCTGGGGCCAACGTCCTGACTTTC.

Concerning this clonotype itself: A much more abundant neighbour one base away suggests this may be a read error. In nucleotides, the CDR3 is TGCAGTGCTAGAGGATCGGACAGGGCAATCTTGCAGAATGAGCAGTACTTC. Amino acid sequence: CSARGSDRAILQNEQYF. V and J are TRBV20-1 and TRBJ2-5; 8 bases are shared with TRBD1. The CDR3 spans 17 residues. V dropped 1 base and J dropped 11; count of bases not matched to a gene: 21. The germline CDR1 and CDR2 sequences are DFQATT and SNEGSKA (reference sequence).

This chain joins TRBV6-1 and TRBJ2-7, with D unclear. CDR3 length: 13 amino acids. V was cut by 4 bases and J by 8 bases, with 15 bases left in between. Germline CDR1 is MNHNS and CDR2 is SASEGT. The CDR3 loop reads CASSVGNGMKQYF. The CDR3 DNA reads TGTGCCAGCAGTGTGGGCAACGGCATGAAGCAGTACTTC.

The chain links TRBV28 to TRBJ1-5; perhaps TRBD1 as D (6 bases). The CDR3 sequence is 16 residues long. Trimming removed 10 bases at V and 0 bases at J, with 19 bases between. The germline CDR1 and CDR2 sequences are MDHEN and SYDVKM. The CDR3 reads CATLLQTGNSNQPQHF. CDR3 DNA sequence: TGTGCCACCCTCCTTCAGACAGGCAATAGCAATCAGCCCCAGCATTTT.

This clonotype was recorded only once. The V call is TRBV4-1, the J call TRBJ2-4; 11 positions agree with TRBD2. The J call may be incorrect, as the DNA end agrees better with TRBJ2-7. CDR1 MGHRA and CDR2 YSYEKL come from the germline V gene. This CDR3 is built from 16 residues. The CDR3 region is CASSQLPSGGLYEQYF. Here the CDR3 DNA reads TGCGCCAGCAGCCAACTTCCTAGCGGGGGGCTCTACGAGCAGTACTTC.

This chain joins TRBV6-6 and TRBJ2-4; 7 positions match TRBD1. Germline assignment: CDR1 MNHNY and CDR2 SVGAGI (reference sequence). This CDR3 is 11 amino acids long. Trimming removed 5 bases from V and 13 bases from J; junction bases left unmatched: 5. The CDR3 is CASSGPGQQYF. The DNA for the CDR3 is TGTGCCAGCAGTGGACCGGGACAGCAGTACTTC.

This clonotype showed up just a few times. This chain links TRBV12-3 or TRBV12-4 with TRBJ2-5, with TRBD2 matching 10 bases. The CDR3 has 16 amino acids. V was pared by 2 bases and J by 6 bases, with 9 bases of the junction left unmatched. The CDR3: CASSLSPSGRAKTQYF. Here the CDR3 DNA reads TGTGCCAGCAGTTTATCTCCCAGCGGGAGGGCTAAGACCCAGTACTTC.